The 10 T cell receptor beta chains below all came from one sample that was sequenced in a study of OX40 agonist ivuxolimab in advanced cancers. Produced via immunoSEQ multiplex PCR; TCRdb's table is partial and in-frame only. This sample carries 65,000 to 80,000 clones, 80% to 85% of them seen once, and the ten largest clones take over 2%. The source material was CD4+ or CD8+ T cells sorted from blood, sampled in a trial of the OX40 agonist ivuxolimab. These receptors came from an adult with an advanced solid tumor such as melanoma, head and neck, liver or kidney cancer.

The CDR3 DNA is TGTGCCGGCCACACCTCCCACGGGAATACGCAGTATTTT. This gives the protein CAGHTSHGNTQYF. The V gene is TRBV2, the J gene TRBJ2-3, with D possibly being TRBD2 (5 bases). The CDR3 sequence is 13 residues long. CDR1 is SNHLY and CDR2 is FYNNEI in the germline V gene. With 11 bases removed from V and 7 bases from J, the gap between germline ends came to 19 bases. Full variable domain (remainder filled in from reference TRBV2 and TRBJ2-3): EPEVTQTPSHQVTQMGQEVILRCVPISNHLYFYWYRQILGQKVEFLVSFYNNEISEKSEIFDDQFSVERPDGSNFTLKIRSTKLEDSAMYFCAGHTSHGNTQYFGPGTRLTVL.

The chain employs TRBV7-3 and TRBJ2-1, with TRBD2 matching over 12 bases. The V gene end was trimmed by 0 bases and the J gene end by 8 bases; junction bases not matched to a gene: 8. Germline CDR1 and CDR2: SGHTA and FQGTGA. The CDR3 is 17 amino acids. Here the CDR3 reads CASSLTPSGGARYEQFF. Written as DNA, the CDR3 is TGTGCCAGCAGCTTAACCCCTAGCGGGGGGGCCCGCTATGAGCAGTTCTTC.

The V gene is TRBV28, the J gene TRBJ2-2, with TRBD2 matching 11 bases. V dropped 5 bases and J dropped 6; count of bases not matched to a gene: 11. The V gene's germline CDR1 is MDHEN and CDR2 SYDVKM. The CDR3 loop spans 17 amino acids. The CDR3 region has the DNA TGTGCCAGCAGTCCTCTACCTAGCGGGGGGCCACCCGGGGAGCTGTTTTTT. Protein: CASSPLPSGGPPGELFF.

The V call is TRBV5-1, the J call TRBJ1-6; D gene unclear. The germline CDR1 and CDR2 sequences are SGHRS and YFSETQ. The CDR3 runs to 15 residues. The V and J ends lost 2 bases and 0 bases respectively, with 6 bases between them. CDR3 nucleotide sequence: TGCGCCAGCAGCTTAGACGGCTCCTATAATTCACCCCTCCACTTT. Translated: CASSLDGSYNSPLHF.

This chain links TRBV9 with TRBJ2-7; TRBD1 matches at 7 bases. This CDR3 is built from 17 residues. Per germline, CDR1 SGDLS and CDR2 YYNGEE. With V trimmed by 0 bases and J by 0 bases, 9 bases remained unmatched. CDR3 residues: CASSVDAGRDSSYEQYF. The CDR3 DNA reads as TGTGCCAGCAGCGTAGATGCGGGTCGGGACAGCTCCTACGAGCAGTACTTC. Full variable domain (missing parts from reference TRBV9 and TRBJ2-7): DSGVTQTPKHLITATGQRVTLRCSPRSGDLSVYWYQQSLDQGLQFLIQYYNGEERAKGNILERFSAQQFPDLHSELNLSSLELGDSALYFCASSVDAGRDSSYEQYFGPGTRLTVT.

V gene TRBV12-5 combines with J gene TRBJ2-4, with 10 bases that match TRBD1. There are 18 residues in the CDR3. Germline loops: CDR1 LGHNT, CDR2 FRNRAP. After removal of 4 bases from V and 2 bases from J, the junction contained 11 bases not matched to a gene. The CDR3 reads CASGSGQGFGGTKNIQYF. As DNA, the CDR3 is TGTGCTAGTGGTTCGGGACAGGGGTTCGGCGGGACCAAAAACATTCAGTACTTC.

The gene calls are TRBV5-1 and TRBJ1-5, with D unresolved. V lost 0 bases and J lost 7, with 11 bases in between. The germline V gene has CDR1 SGHRS and CDR2 YFSETQ. The CDR3 is made up of 14 amino acids. This chain's CDR3 is CASSLGTLGQPQHF. The CDR3 DNA reads TGCGCCAGCAGCTTGGGGACCCTGGGCCAGCCCCAGCATTTT.

This rearrangement joins TRBV7-2 to TRBJ2-1; D is ambiguous. The CDR3 has 16 residues. Trimming removed 5 bases from V and 2 bases from J, with 16 bases in between. CDR1 is SGHTA and CDR2 is FQGNSA in the germline V gene. CDR3 nucleotides: TGTGCCAGCAGCCGCCCTGCAGCGCTCACCTACAATGAGCAGTTCTTC. Protein product: CASSRPAALTYNEQFF.

The V gene is TRBV7-8, the J gene TRBJ1-6; 7 positions match TRBD1. The J segment lost 8 bases and the V segment lost 5 bases, leaving 6 bases of the junction unmatched. Germline V CDR1 and CDR2: SGHVS, FQNEAQ. This CDR3 spans 14 amino acids. CDR3 amino acids: CASSPGQADSPLHF. The CDR3 coding sequence is TGTGCCAGCAGCCCTGGACAGGCGGATTCACCCCTCCACTTT.

The V gene is TRBV27, the J gene TRBJ1-4; no reliable D call. The CDR3 runs 17 residues. Germline V gene data show CDR1 as MNHEY and CDR2 as SMNVEV (reference sequence). V shed 7 bases and J shed 4 bases, with 22 bases lying between them. The CDR3 is CASIPLTDTGSNEKLFF. For the CDR3, the DNA is TGTGCCAGCATTCCCCTGACCGATACGGGTAGTAATGAAAAACTGTTTTTT.